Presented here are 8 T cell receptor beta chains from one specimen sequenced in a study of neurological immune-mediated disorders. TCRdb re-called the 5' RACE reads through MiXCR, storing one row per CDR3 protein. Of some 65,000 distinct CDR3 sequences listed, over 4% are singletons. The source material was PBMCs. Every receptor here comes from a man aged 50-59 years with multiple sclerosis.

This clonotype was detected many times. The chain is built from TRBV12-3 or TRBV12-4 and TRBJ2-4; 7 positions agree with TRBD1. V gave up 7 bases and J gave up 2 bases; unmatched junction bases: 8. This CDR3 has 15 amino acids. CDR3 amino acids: CASTSGTASKNIQYF. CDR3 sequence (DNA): TGTGCCAGCACCTCGGGGACAGCTTCCAAAAACATTCAGTACTTC.

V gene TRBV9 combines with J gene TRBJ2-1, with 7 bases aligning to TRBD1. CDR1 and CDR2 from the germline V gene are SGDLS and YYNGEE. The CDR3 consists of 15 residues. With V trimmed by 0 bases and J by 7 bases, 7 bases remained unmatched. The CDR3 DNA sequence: TGTGCCAGCAGCGTAGATCAGGACAGGCTGAATGAGCAGTTCTTC. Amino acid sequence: CASSVDQDRLNEQFF.

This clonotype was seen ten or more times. The CDR3 sequence is CASSRGGGIRGNQPQHF. CDR3 nucleotides: TGTGCCAGCAGCCGCGGGGGAGGTATTCGAGGCAATCAGCCCCAGCATTTT. The rearrangement uses TRBV3-1 and TRBJ1-5; a weak D match, TRBD1 (5 bases). In germline, CDR1 is LGHDT, CDR2 YNNKEL (reference sequence). V dropped 4 bases and J dropped 2 bases, with 18 bases sitting between them. The CDR3 totals 17 residues.

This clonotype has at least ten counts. CDR3 sequence (DNA): TGCAGCGTTGGGGACAACTATGGCTACACCTTC. Protein: CSVGDNYGYTF. This rearrangement joins TRBV29-1 to TRBJ1-2; the D gene is possibly TRBD1 (5 bases). This CDR3 is built from 11 residues. Trimming pared 4 bases from V and 2 bases from J, leaving 5 bases between. Per germline, CDR1 SQVTM and CDR2 ANQGSEA.

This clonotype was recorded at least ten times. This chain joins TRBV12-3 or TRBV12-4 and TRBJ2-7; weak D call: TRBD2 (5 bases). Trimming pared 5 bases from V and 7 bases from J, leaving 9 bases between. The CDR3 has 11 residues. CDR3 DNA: TGTGCCAGCAGTCCCGGACTGGAGCAGTACTTC. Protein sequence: CASSPGLEQYF.

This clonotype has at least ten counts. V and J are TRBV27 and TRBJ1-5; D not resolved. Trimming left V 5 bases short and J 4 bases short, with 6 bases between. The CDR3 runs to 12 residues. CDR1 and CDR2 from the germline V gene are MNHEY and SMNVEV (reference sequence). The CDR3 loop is CASSSGNQPQHF. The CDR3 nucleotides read TGTGCCAGCAGTAGCGGGAATCAGCCCCAGCATTTT.

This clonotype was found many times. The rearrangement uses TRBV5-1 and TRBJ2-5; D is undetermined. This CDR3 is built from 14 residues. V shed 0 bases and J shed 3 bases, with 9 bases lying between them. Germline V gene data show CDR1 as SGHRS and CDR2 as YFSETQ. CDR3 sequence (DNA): TGCGCCAGCAGCTTGGAAGGACGAAAAGAGACCCAGTACTTC. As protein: CASSLEGRKETQYF.

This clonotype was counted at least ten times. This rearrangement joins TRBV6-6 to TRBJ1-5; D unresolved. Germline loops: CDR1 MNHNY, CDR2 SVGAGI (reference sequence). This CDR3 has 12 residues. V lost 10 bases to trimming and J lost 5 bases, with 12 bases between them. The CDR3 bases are TGTGCCACCGCCATTGGTGATCAGCCCCAGCATTTT. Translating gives CATAIGDQPQHF.